The next 18 T cell receptor beta chains were all read from a single sample in a study of CD8 T cells in ankylosing spondylitis. TCRdb redid the calling of the 5' RACE reads with MiXCR, one entry per CDR3 protein. This table has about 150,000 distinct CDR3 sequences, about 42% appearing once. Sequencing used synovial fluid, either unsorted or a sorted T cell fraction (not recorded which). These receptors were collected from a male donor with ankylosing spondylitis.

The chain links TRBV20-1 to TRBJ2-7; tentatively, D is TRBD1 (5 bases). The CDR3 extends over 13 amino acids. CDR1 is DFQATT and CDR2 is SNEGSKA in the germline V gene (reference sequence). The germline V and J ends were trimmed by 1 base and 3 bases, with 10 bases remaining between them. CDR3 amino acids: CSARGLGRYEQYF. For the CDR3, the DNA is TGCAGTGCTAGAGGACTGGGGCGCTACGAGCAGTACTTC.

The V and J genes are TRBV7-6 and TRBJ2-7; 13 nucleotides match TRBD2. This CDR3 contains 16 residues. V shed 5 bases and J 1 base; nucleotides not matched to a gene: 5. Germline lookup yields CDR1 SGHVS and CDR2 FNYEAQ. The CDR3 region has the DNA TGTGCCAGCAGCCTGGGACTAGCGGGACTATCCTACGAGCAGTACTTC. This encodes CASSLGLAGLSYEQYF.

Written as DNA, the CDR3 is TGCAGTGCTAGAGCCGGACAGTCTGGGGCCAACGTCCTGACTTTC. It translates to CSARAGQSGANVLTF. V usage is TRBV20-1 and J usage is TRBJ2-6, with D perhaps matching TRBD1 (6 bases). V was clipped by 1 base and J by 1 base, with 8 bases between them. The CDR3 runs 15 residues. CDR1 is DFQATT, CDR2 SNEGSKA, per germline (reference sequence).

The chain joins TRBV11-2 to TRBJ2-7; perhaps TRBD1 as D (6 bases). This CDR3 has 18 amino acids. V was shortened by 0 bases and J by 1 base, with 19 bases between the two germline ends. Germline CDR1 SGHAT, CDR2 FQNNGV. The CDR3 DNA reads TGTGCCAGCAGCTTAGATCTAAGTGTTACCCAGGGGTCCTACGAGCAGTACTTC. This sequence encodes CASSLDLSVTQGSYEQYF.

V gene TRBV7-2 combines with J gene TRBJ2-1, with D possibly TRBD2 on 5 matching bases. This CDR3 contains 16 residues. The germline CDR1 and CDR2 sequences are SGHTA and FQGNSA. V lost 4 bases and J lost 0, with 13 bases in between. Here the CDR3 DNA reads TGTGCCAGCAGCTCCCTTAGCGCGAGCTCCTACAATGAGCAGTTCTTC. Its translation: CASSSLSASSYNEQFF.

V is TRBV20-1 and J is TRBJ2-1; 13 bases agree with TRBD2. This CDR3 comprises 16 residues. The V segment lost 6 bases and the J segment 4 bases; nucleotides outside the gene matches: 9. Germline CDR1 reads DFQATT; CDR2 reads SNEGSKA (reference sequence). CDR3 nucleotides: TGCAGTGCAGGAACTAGCGGGAGGGCCTATTACAATGAGCAGTTCTTC. Translated, it gives CSAGTSGRAYYNEQFF.

In its sample, this clonotype was seen a few times. Written as DNA, the CDR3 is TGTGCCACGGGGACAGGGGAGAGCTCCTACAATGAGCAGTTCTTC. As protein: CATGTGESSYNEQFF. The chain joins TRBV10-3 to TRBJ2-1; 10 bases are a match to TRBD1. V lost 10 bases to trimming and J lost 0 bases; unmatched junction nucleotides: 6. Germline V CDR1 and CDR2: ENHRY, SYGVKD. The CDR3 loop spans 15 amino acids.

This clonotype has more than one count but fewer than ten. The V gene is TRBV11-3, the J gene TRBJ2-3, with D perhaps given as TRBD1 or TRBD2 (5 bases each). Germline assignment: CDR1 SGHNT and CDR2 YENEEA. This CDR3 is built from 16 residues. The ends were cut back, 5 bases at V and 5 bases at J, with 20 bases in the middle. In nucleotides, the CDR3 is TGTGCCAGCAGCCCGAGGGTAGGGGAAGCTAGAGATACGCAGTATTTT. It translates to CASSPRVGEARDTQYF.

The rearrangement links TRBV7-9 to TRBJ2-3; D perhaps matches TRBD1 (6 bases). Trimming took 4 bases from V and 1 from J, leaving 9 bases between them. This CDR3 region has 14 residues. Germline V lookup: CDR1 SEHNR, CDR2 FQNEAQ (reference sequence). This CDR3 reads CASSSQGRTDTQYF. The CDR3 region has the DNA TGTGCCAGCAGCTCCCAGGGGCGCACAGATACGCAGTATTTT.

This chain uses TRBV27 with TRBJ1-5, with D possibly TRBD1 on 6 matching bases. CDR3 length: 17 amino acids. Trimming shortened V by 4 bases and J by 0 bases, and 16 bases separated the two germline ends. Germline-derived CDR1 and CDR2 are MNHEY and SMNVEV (reference sequence). Here the CDR3 reads CASSSSRGDNSNQPQHF. As DNA, the CDR3 is TGTGCCAGCAGTTCGTCCAGGGGCGATAATAGCAATCAGCCCCAGCATTTT.

This clonotype was recorded a few times. The chain has TRBV6-2 or TRBV6-3 and TRBJ2-1; possibly TRBD2 for D (6 bases). V gave up 7 bases and J gave up 5 bases, with 12 bases separating them. The CDR3 is 13 residues long. Per the germline V gene, CDR1 is MNHEY and CDR2 is SVGEGT. This chain's CDR3 is CASTWGENNEQFF. The CDR3 DNA is TGTGCCAGCACCTGGGGGGAGAACAATGAGCAGTTCTTC.

The gene calls are TRBV6-2 or TRBV6-3 and TRBJ2-1, with TRBD2 matching 12 bases. V lost 4 bases, J lost 9 bases, and 4 bases stayed unmatched. Germline V gene data show CDR1 as MNHEY and CDR2 as SVGEGT. CDR3 length: 14 residues. CDR3 DNA sequence: TGTGCCAGCAGTTCGACTAGCGGGAGCAGTGAGCAGTTCTTC. Protein: CASSSTSGSSEQFF.

This chain links TRBV11-2 with TRBJ1-1; D gene ambiguous. The ends were cut back, 5 bases at V and 0 bases at J, with 16 bases in the middle. CDR1 is SGHAT and CDR2 is FQNNGV in the germline V gene. The CDR3 totals 16 residues. CDR3 nucleotide sequence: TGTGCCAGCAGCCCTCAGCCGAGGGTCATGAACACTGAAGCTTTCTTT. It yields the protein CASSPQPRVMNTEAFF.

This clonotype has only a few counts. The chain carries TRBV29-1 and TRBJ2-3; 9 nucleotides agree with TRBD2. CDR3 length: 16 residues. The germline V gene has CDR1 SQVTM and CDR2 ANQGSEA. After removal of 7 bases from V and 2 bases from J, the junction contained 13 bases not matched to a gene. The chain's CDR3 is CSAVGRLAVFTDTQYF. The CDR3 bases are TGCAGCGCCGTGGGCCGACTAGCGGTATTCACAGATACGCAGTATTTT.

The genes are TRBV7-2 and TRBJ2-3; D uncertain. There are 12 residues in the CDR3. V was trimmed by 0 bases and J by 7 bases, leaving 5 bases between them. Germline CDR1 SGHTA, CDR2 FQGNSA. This chain's CDR3 is CASSLALYTQYF. The DNA of the CDR3 is TGTGCCAGCAGCTTAGCGCTATATACGCAGTATTTT.

This clonotype appeared a few times. The chain recombines TRBV4-1 with TRBJ2-1; no firm D call. The V end lost 0 bases, the J end lost 4 bases, and 10 bases lay between the germline ends. Germline V gene data show CDR1 as MGHRA and CDR2 as YSYEKL. This CDR3 has 15 amino acids. In nucleotides, the CDR3 is TGCGCCAGCAGCCAAGATCCCCTGGGGTACAATGAGCAGTTCTTC. Protein product: CASSQDPLGYNEQFF.

This chain connects TRBV28 to TRBJ1-1, with no clear D. This CDR3 comprises 17 residues. CDR1 and CDR2 from the germline V gene are MDHEN and SYDVKM. Deletions cut 2 bases from V and 2 bases from J, with 18 bases between. Written as DNA, the CDR3 is TGTGCCAGCAGTTTAAGGTATTTAGGCAAGCCAAACACTGAAGCTTTCTTT. This sequence encodes CASSLRYLGKPNTEAFF.

The chain uses TRBV27 and TRBJ2-1, with a possible D match to TRBD2 (6 bases). Germline lookup yields CDR1 MNHEY and CDR2 SMNVEV (reference sequence). This CDR3 comprises 17 residues. The V and J ends lost 4 bases and 0 bases respectively, with 16 bases between them. This CDR3 reads CASSSPAGPSSYNEQFF. In nucleotides, the CDR3 is TGTGCCAGCAGTTCCCCAGCGGGCCCTAGCTCCTACAATGAGCAGTTCTTC.